The clone carrying this TCR beta chain has a handful of counts. TCRdb's copy holds only in-frame clones and misses some; the assay was immunoSEQ multiplex PCR. The data contain roughly 89,000 clones, around 93% of them singletons. This entry comes from a study of T cell changes during pregnancy in multiple sclerosis. CDR3 length: 14 amino acids. Trimming left V 4 bases short and J 1 base short, with 10 bases between. Germline V lookup: CDR1 SNHLY, CDR2 FYNNEI. The chain couples TRBV2 to TRBJ1-1; D may be TRBD1 (5 bases). The source material was peripheral blood, sampled in the third trimester of pregnancy. This clonotype was sampled from a female donor with multiple sclerosis, enrolled in a pregnancy study. Written as DNA, the CDR3 is TGTGCCAGCAGTGCCCAGACAGAGAACACTGAAGCTTTCTTT. Translation: CASSAQTENTEAFF.